This T cell receptor beta chain was captured in a study of blood T cells in healthy people across ages. Ten or more counts support this clonotype. Through a sample-barcoded 5' primer and a J-beta primer mix, a second PCR was run for roughly 6 to 12 cycles. TCRdb fed the 5' RACE reads into MiXCR, producing one record per CDR3 protein. The sample comprises approximately 350,000 distinct CDR3 sequences, approximately 51% of which are singletons, and around 49% rests with the top ten. The sample taken for sequencing was blood. This TCR was sampled from a man in his sixties in good health.

CDR3: CSVTWDSPDTQYF. The CDR3, as DNA: TGCAGCGTTACCTGGGACAGCCCAGATACGCAGTATTTT. This rearrangement joins TRBV29-1 to TRBJ2-3; 7 bases fit TRBD1. V lost 5 bases and J lost 4; bases outside the gene matches: 6. The CDR3 is made up of 13 amino acids. Germline V gene lookup returns CDR1 SQVTM and CDR2 ANQGSEA.